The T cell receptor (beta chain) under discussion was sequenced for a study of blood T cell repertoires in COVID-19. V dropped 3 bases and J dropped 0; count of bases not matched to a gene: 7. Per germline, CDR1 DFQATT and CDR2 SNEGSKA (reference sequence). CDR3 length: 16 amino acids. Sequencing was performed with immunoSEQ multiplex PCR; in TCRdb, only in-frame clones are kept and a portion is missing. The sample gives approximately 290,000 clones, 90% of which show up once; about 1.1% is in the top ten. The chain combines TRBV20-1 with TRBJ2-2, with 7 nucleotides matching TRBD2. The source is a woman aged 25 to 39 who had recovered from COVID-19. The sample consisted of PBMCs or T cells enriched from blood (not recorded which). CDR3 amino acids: CSASILAGSNTGELFF. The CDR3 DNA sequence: TGCAGTGCTAGTATATTAGCGGGTTCGAACACCGGGGAGCTGTTTTTT.